A single sample gave rise to the 29 T cell receptor beta chains below, sequenced in a study of blood T cell repertoires in COVID-19. Profiled with immunoSEQ multiplex PCR; TCRdb holds only in-frame clones, not every one. Among approximately 200,000 clones listed, approximately 87% were seen once. The sequenced material came from peripheral blood. The receptors originated from a man aged 60 to 75 who had recovered from COVID-19.

J is TRBJ2-7 and V is TRBV27; tentatively, D is TRBD1 (5 bases). Trimming pared 3 bases from V and 5 bases from J, leaving 14 bases between. In germline, CDR1 is MNHEY, CDR2 SMNVEV (reference sequence). This CDR3 region has 14 residues. The CDR3 coding sequence is TGTGCCAGCAGTTTCACAGGATCCTTCAACGAGCAGTACTTC. Translation: CASSFTGSFNEQYF.

This clone was seen repeatedly, ten times or more. The chain links TRBV30 to TRBJ1-2, with 7 bases that match TRBD1. Germline trimming cut 7 bases from V and 6 bases from J; bases unmatched to any gene: 11. In germline, CDR1 is GTSNPN, CDR2 SVGIG (reference sequence). CDR3 length: 13 residues. CDR3 DNA: TGTGCCTCCAAACGGGACAGACCAGATGGCTACACCTTC. It translates to CASKRDRPDGYTF.

The V gene is TRBV3-1 (or the pseudogene TRBV3-2), the J gene TRBJ1-2; 8 nucleotides align to TRBD1. The length of the CDR3 is 16 residues. V dropped 1 base and J dropped 4; count of bases not matched to a gene: 8. CDR1 is LGHDT, CDR2 YNNKEL, per germline (reference sequence). The CDR3, as DNA: TGTGCCAGCAGCCAAGGAACCAGGGGGCGCGGCTATGGCTACACCTTC. Protein sequence: CASSQGTRGRGYGYTF.

V usage is TRBV29-1 and J usage is TRBJ2-5, with TRBD1 identical over 10 bases. J lost 4 bases, V lost 6 bases, and 11 bases had no gene match. The CDR3 runs 15 residues. The germline CDR1 and CDR2 sequences are SQVTM and ANQGSEA. The CDR3 reads CSVHPGQGIRETQYF. In nucleotides, the CDR3 is TGCAGCGTCCACCCGGGACAGGGGATTCGAGAGACCCAGTACTTC.

This chain links TRBV28 with TRBJ2-7; 7 bases are shared with TRBD1. Germline CDR1 and CDR2: MDHEN and SYDVKM. This CDR3 has 14 amino acids. The junction had 10 bases not matched to a gene; V was cut back by 6 bases and J by 5 bases. Here the CDR3 DNA reads TGTGCCAGCAGCCAGCCAGGGGGTTCTGACGAGCAGTACTTC. Translating gives CASSQPGGSDEQYF.

This chain uses TRBV10-3 with TRBJ2-5; 8 bases align to TRBD2. This CDR3 region has 14 residues. CDR1 and CDR2 from the germline V gene are ENHRY and SYGVKD. Trimming took 2 bases from V and 3 from J; bases not matched to a gene: 2. The CDR3 nucleotides read TGTGCCATCAGTGAGGCGACTAGCGAAGAGACCCAGTACTTC. Encoded protein: CAISEATSEETQYF.

Only a few counts were recorded for this clone. The rearrangement joins TRBV7-9 to TRBJ2-7; TRBD2 matches 7 bases. This CDR3 comprises 16 residues. Germline trimming cut 8 bases from V and 6 bases from J; bases unmatched to any gene: 19. Germline CDR1 SEHNR, CDR2 FQNEAQ (reference sequence). The CDR3 loop reads CASGTPGRGSTSEQYF. CDR3 DNA: TGTGCCAGCGGGACCCCGGGGAGGGGAAGTACGAGCGAGCAGTACTTC. The full variable domain, its missing parts supplied by reference TRBV7-9 and TRBJ2-7, is DTGVSQNPRHKITKRGQNVTFRCDPISEHNRLYWYRQTLGQGPEFLTYFQNEAQLEKSRLLSDRFSAERPKGSFSTLEIQRTEQGDSAMYLCASGTPGRGSTSEQYFGPGTRLTVT.

V gene TRBV7-3 combines with J gene TRBJ2-5; tentative D call: TRBD2 (5 bases). Between the trimmed V and J ends, which lost 0 bases and 2 bases, there was a span of 10 bases. Germline V gene data show CDR1 as SGHTA and CDR2 as FQGTGA. This CDR3 contains 15 residues. CDR3 DNA sequence: TGTGCCAGCAGCTTAACTGGACTCTTTCAAGAGACCCAGTACTTC. It yields the protein CASSLTGLFQETQYF. The full variable domain, completed using reference TRBV7-3 and TRBJ2-5, is GAGVSQTPSNKVTEKGKYVELRCDPISGHTALYWYRQSLGQGPEFLIYFQGTGAADDSGLPNDRFFAVRPEGSVSTLKIQRTERGDSAVYLCASSLTGLFQETQYFGPGTRLLVL.

This CDR3 reads CASSFKGQGASPLHF. The CDR3 nucleotides are TGCGCCAGCAGCTTTAAGGGACAGGGAGCTTCACCCCTCCACTTT. V and J are TRBV5-1 and TRBJ1-6; TRBD1 matches 9 bases. Germline CDR1 and CDR2: SGHRS and YFSETQ. The CDR3 runs 15 residues. Trimming took 2 bases from V and 9 from J; bases not matched to a gene: 6.

This clone showed up just a few times. The chain is built from TRBV30 and TRBJ2-1; TRBD2 matches at 7 bases. After removal of 0 bases from V and 5 bases from J, the junction contained 10 bases not matched to a gene. This CDR3 is built from 16 residues. CDR1 is GTSNPN, CDR2 SVGIG, per germline (reference sequence). In DNA, the CDR3 is TGTGCCTGGAGTGTATTTTATCCTAGCGGAAACAATGAGCAGTTCTTC. Its translation: CAWSVFYPSGNNEQFF.

This chain uses TRBV6-5 with TRBJ1-2; D unresolved. Germline V gene sequence: CDR1 MNHEY, CDR2 SVGAGI. Trimming stripped 5 bases from V and 0 bases from J, with 13 bases between. The CDR3 consists of 15 residues. The CDR3 protein is CASSPRELANYGYTF. In DNA form, the CDR3 reads TGTGCCAGCAGTCCTCGGGAGTTGGCTAACTATGGCTACACCTTC.

This clone was detected once. The J gene is TRBJ2-3, the V gene TRBV2; 9 positions agree with TRBD2. Germline V gene data show CDR1 as SNHLY and CDR2 as FYNNEI. The CDR3 consists of 14 residues. V shed 7 bases and J 4 bases; nucleotides not matched to a gene: 6. The CDR3, as DNA: TGTGCCAGCACTAAAGGACTAGCGTCAGATACGCAGTATTTT. This codes for CASTKGLASDTQYF.

The V gene is TRBV11-3, the J gene TRBJ1-6; D possibly corresponds to TRBD1 (5 bases). Trimming pared 5 bases from V and 6 bases from J, leaving 8 bases between. This CDR3 is built from 13 residues. The germline V gene has CDR1 SGHNT and CDR2 YENEEA. This CDR3 is CASSLTVNSPLHF. DNA for the CDR3: TGTGCCAGCAGCCTGACAGTTAATTCACCCCTCCACTTT.

V and J are TRBV4-3 and TRBJ1-3; D remains ambiguous. The CDR3 sequence is 15 residues long. Per germline, CDR1 LGHNA and CDR2 YSLEER. V dropped 0 bases and J dropped 4 bases, with 10 bases sitting between them. CDR3 DNA sequence: TGCGCCAGCAGCCAAGATATCATAGTGGGAAACACCATATATTTT. Translation gives CASSQDIIVGNTIYF.

The chain has TRBV3-1 (or the pseudogene TRBV3-2) and TRBJ1-2; no firm D call. The CDR3 covers 14 residues. From germline, CDR1 is LGHDT and CDR2 YNNKEL (reference sequence). V gave up 3 bases and J gave up 7 bases, with 15 bases separating them. The CDR3 spells CASSHGRQTSGYTF. The DNA of the CDR3 is TGTGCCAGCAGCCATGGGAGACAAACTAGTGGCTACACCTTC.

The V and J genes are TRBV9 and TRBJ1-1; D perhaps matches TRBD1 (6 bases). The CDR3 runs 14 residues. V lost 2 bases and J lost 8, with 16 bases in between. Germline-derived CDR1 and CDR2 are SGDLS and YYNGEE. Written as DNA, the CDR3 is TGTGCCAGCAGCGTGAAAGGGACAACGACCGAAGCTTTCTTT. It is translated as CASSVKGTTTEAFF.

This chain connects TRBV30 to TRBJ1-2, with D unclear. The CDR3 consists of 14 residues. CDR1 and CDR2 (germline): GTSNPN, SVGIG (reference sequence). The V gene lost 0 bases and the J gene lost 8 bases, with 16 bases spanning the gap. The CDR3 spells CAWSVRHGLEGYTF. The CDR3 DNA sequence: TGTGCCTGGAGTGTACGTCATGGCCTAGAAGGCTACACCTTC.

This chain links TRBV11-2 with TRBJ2-2; 7 bases align to TRBD2. This CDR3 is 15 amino acids long. From germline, CDR1 is SGHAT and CDR2 FQNNGV. The ends lost 3 bases at V and 4 bases at J; junction bases unmatched: 5. The CDR3 coding sequence is TGTGCCAGCAGCTTTACTAGCGAAGGCACCGGGGAGCTGTTTTTT. It translates to CASSFTSEGTGELFF. The full variable domain, with the rest looked up from reference TRBV11-2 and TRBJ2-2, is EAGVAQSPRYKIIEKRQSVAFWCNPISGHATLYWYQQILGQGPKLLIQFQNNGVVDDSQLPKDRFSAERLKGVDSTLKIQPAKLEDSAVYLCASSFTSEGTGELFFGEGSRLTVL.

The rearrangement uses TRBV6-1 and TRBJ1-1; a weak D match, TRBD1 (5 bases). The ends were cut back, 8 bases at V and 5 bases at J, with 15 bases in the middle. The CDR3 spans 13 residues. Germline CDR1 is MNHNS and CDR2 is SASEGT. The CDR3 DNA reads TGTGCCAGCGGGGAAGCAGGGAGTACTGAAGCTTTCTTT. Protein: CASGEAGSTEAFF.

The gene calls are TRBV5-1 and TRBJ2-3, with 11 bases matching TRBD2. Germline values: CDR1 SGHRS, CDR2 YFSETQ. Trimming at V came to 5 bases and at J to 0 bases, leaving 14 bases not matched to a gene. The CDR3 length is 19 residues. CDR3 in DNA: TGCGCCAGCAGTTCCGGGCTAGCGGGAGGACACCCTAGCACAGATACGCAGTATTTT. Amino acids: CASSSGLAGGHPSTDTQYF.

This clone was recorded once. The J gene is TRBJ1-4, the V gene TRBV4-2, with D perhaps matching TRBD1 (6 bases). Germline assignment: CDR1 LGHNA and CDR2 YNFKEQ. The CDR3 totals 16 residues. V lost 3 bases, J lost 4 bases, and 15 bases lay in between. The CDR3 DNA reads as TGTGCCAGCAGCCACACACCGGGACATTTTAATGAAAAACTGTTTTTT. Its translation is CASSHTPGHFNEKLFF.

V gene TRBV7-2 combines with J gene TRBJ1-3, with D uncertain. CDR3 length: 15 residues. V was trimmed by 1 base and J by 4 bases, leaving 11 bases between them. CDR1 is SGHTA, CDR2 FQGNSA, per germline. The CDR3 loop is CASSLGLAAGNTIYF. The DNA for the CDR3 is TGTGCCAGCAGCTTAGGTCTTGCGGCGGGAAACACCATATATTTT.

This clone was counted once. The chain carries TRBV6-1 and TRBJ1-5; possibly TRBD1 for D (6 bases). Germline V gives CDR1 MNHNS, CDR2 SASEGT. The CDR3 is 13 residues long. V was pared by 2 bases and J by 5 bases, with 7 bases between. CDR3 sequence: CASSEYRDQPQHF. The CDR3 nucleotides are TGTGCCAGCAGTGAATACAGGGATCAGCCCCAGCATTTT.

This rearrangement joins TRBV5-5 to TRBJ2-4; D ambiguous. Germline CDR1 SGHKS, CDR2 YYEKEE (reference sequence). V was shortened by 0 bases and J by 1 base, with 5 bases between the two germline ends. The CDR3 has 14 residues. CDR3: CASSLDPAKNIQYF. For the CDR3, the DNA is TGTGCCAGCAGCTTGGATCCGGCCAAAAACATTCAGTACTTC.

This clone has just one count. The genes are TRBV28 and TRBJ1-5, with 7 nucleotides matching TRBD1. Germline V gene lookup returns CDR1 MDHEN and CDR2 SYDVKM. This CDR3 has 15 residues. V lost 6 bases, J lost 0 bases, and 5 bases stayed unmatched. DNA of the CDR3: TGTGCCAGCAGCCCCACAGGGGCTAGCAATCAGCCCCAGCATTTT. Translated: CASSPTGASNQPQHF.

The rearrangement uses TRBV28 and TRBJ2-7; 10 positions agree with TRBD1. The CDR3 loop spans 12 amino acids. The V segment lost 5 bases and the J segment 12 bases; nucleotides outside the gene matches: 7. Germline V gene lookup returns CDR1 MDHEN and CDR2 SYDVKM. CDR3 DNA sequence: TGTGCCAGCAGTACCGGGACAGGGGATCGGTACTTC. It specifies CASSTGTGDRYF.

V is TRBV6-5 and J is TRBJ1-4; D ambiguous. Germline CDR1 reads MNHEY; CDR2 reads SVGAGI. This CDR3 comprises 13 residues. The V and J ends lost 7 bases and 3 bases respectively, with 9 bases between them. CDR3: CASNGQANEKLFF. In DNA form, the CDR3 reads TGTGCCAGCAATGGGCAGGCTAATGAAAAACTGTTTTTT.

The genes are TRBV7-7 and TRBJ2-5; 8 nucleotides match TRBD2. This CDR3 spans 15 amino acids. CDR1 and CDR2 from the germline V gene are SSHAT and FNYEAQ (reference sequence). V lost 5 bases, J lost 3 bases, and 8 bases stayed unmatched. Here the CDR3 reads CASSRAGRGEETQYF. CDR3 nucleotide sequence: TGTGCCAGCAGCCGGGCCGGGCGGGGGGAAGAGACCCAGTACTTC.

This chain joins TRBV2 and TRBJ2-1, with 10 bases aligning to TRBD2. CDR1 SNHLY and CDR2 FYNNEI come from the germline V gene. The CDR3 covers 15 residues. J lost 8 bases, V lost 5 bases, and 9 bases had no gene match. As DNA, the CDR3 is TGTGCCAGCAGTAGTGGAGAGCGGGAGGGCTATGAGCAGTTCTTC. Its translation is CASSSGEREGYEQFF.